The 24 T cell receptor beta chains listed next were all sequenced from one sample in a study of cytomegalovirus exposure and HLA in healthy donors. PCR primers comprised 60 Vbeta and 13 Jbeta primers. The assay was immunoSEQ multiplex PCR, and TCRdb's table has in-frame clones only and misses some. The table lists approximately 200,000 clones, about 83% of them singletons. The specimen was PBMCs. These receptors were obtained from a man aged 35-49 years in good health and CMV-seronegative.

This clone is a singleton in its sample. V is TRBV15 and J is TRBJ1-5; no clear D. Germline values: CDR1 LNHNV, CDR2 YYDKDF (reference sequence). V lost 3 bases, J lost 3 bases, and 9 bases lay in between. The CDR3 length is 14 residues. The CDR3 reads CATSSRGTNQPQHF. CDR3 nucleotide sequence: TGTGCCACCAGCAGCCGAGGTACCAATCAGCCCCAGCATTTT.

V and J are TRBV15 and TRBJ2-7; D is possibly TRBD2 (6 bases). V was cut by 3 bases and J by 2 bases, with 14 bases left in between. Germline assignment: CDR1 LNHNV and CDR2 YYDKDF (reference sequence). CDR3 length: 15 residues. The DNA for the CDR3 is TGTGCCACCAGCAGTCCCCGCGGGGTCGCCTACGAGCAGTACTTC. Translated: CATSSPRGVAYEQYF.

The rearrangement uses TRBV7-3 and TRBJ1-3; no firm D call. Trimming stripped 2 bases from V and 8 bases from J, with 10 bases between. The CDR3 is 13 amino acids. CDR1 is SGHTA, CDR2 FQGTGA, per germline. CDR3 loop: CASSLPTGDTIYF. Here the CDR3 DNA reads TGTGCCAGCAGCTTACCTACCGGGGACACCATATATTTT.

The J gene is TRBJ1-6, the V gene TRBV7-2; D uncertain. Between the trimmed V and J ends, which lost 7 bases and 7 bases, there was a span of 20 bases. The germline V gene has CDR1 SGHTA and CDR2 FQGNSA. This CDR3 is built from 16 residues. The CDR3, as DNA: TGTGCCAGCACCCTCGACGCCAGGCCGGGAAATTCACCCCTCCACTTT. Translation: CASTLDARPGNSPLHF.

This chain joins TRBV9 and TRBJ2-1; a possible D gene is TRBD2 (5 bases). CDR3 length: 15 residues. Germline V lookup: CDR1 SGDLS, CDR2 YYNGEE. Trimming took 3 bases from V and 4 from J, leaving 14 bases between them. The CDR3 DNA reads as TGTGCCAGCAGCGCACCGGGAATTTTATACAATGAGCAGTTCTTC. It yields the protein CASSAPGILYNEQFF.

This clone has a handful of counts. This chain connects TRBV25-1 to TRBJ2-5; possible D gene TRBD2, 6 bases. With 5 bases removed from V and 1 base from J, the gap between germline ends came to 8 bases. The CDR3 totals 13 residues. CDR1 and CDR2 from the germline V gene are MGHDK and SYGVNS. Written as DNA, the CDR3 is TGTGCCAGCAGTCGGGGGTCCCAAGAGACCCAGTACTTC. Its translation: CASSRGSQETQYF.

This chain links TRBV7-6 with TRBJ2-1, with 15 positions matching TRBD2. J was trimmed by 3 bases and V by 1 base; bases with no gene match: 4. Germline-derived CDR1 and CDR2 are SGHVS and FNYEAQ. The CDR3 loop spans 18 amino acids. The CDR3 nucleotides are TGTGCCAGCAGCTTAGAGGGACTAGCGGGAGGACGCTACAATGAGCAGTTCTTC. This codes for CASSLEGLAGGRYNEQFF.

The chain uses TRBV5-1 and TRBJ2-1; D is unresolved. The CDR3 length is 13 residues. Trimming took off 6 bases at V and 0 bases at J, with 7 bases between the two ends. Per the germline V gene, CDR1 is SGHRS and CDR2 is YFSETQ. CDR3 bases: TGCGCCAGCATGTCCGTCTCCTACAATGAGCAGTTCTTC. As protein: CASMSVSYNEQFF.

V gene TRBV7-8 combines with J gene TRBJ1-2, with D maybe TRBD1 (6 bases). CDR1 SGHVS and CDR2 FQNEAQ come from the germline V gene. V lost 3 bases and J lost 4, with 9 bases in between. The CDR3 length is 13 residues. The CDR3 sequence is CASSLWDIYGYTF. In nucleotides, the CDR3 is TGTGCCAGCAGCTTGTGGGACATCTATGGCTACACCTTC. Together with reference TRBV7-8 and TRBJ1-2, the CDR3 gives the full variable domain: GAGVSQSPRYKVAKRGQDVALRCDPISGHVSLFWYQQALGQGPEFLTYFQNEAQLDKSGLPSDRFFAERPEGSVSTLKIQRTQQEDSAVYLCASSLWDIYGYTFGSGTRLTVV.

This chain uses TRBV6-1 with TRBJ1-5; 9 nucleotides match TRBD1. The CDR3 contains 15 residues. CDR1 and CDR2 (germline): MNHNS, SASEGT. Germline trimming cut 2 bases from V and 7 bases from J; bases unmatched to any gene: 6. CDR3 protein: CASSEWDRVGQPQHF. CDR3 bases: TGTGCCAGCAGTGAATGGGACAGGGTTGGACAGCCCCAGCATTTT.

The chain has TRBV6-1 and TRBJ1-5; D call uncertain. Germline V gene data show CDR1 as MNHNS and CDR2 as SASEGT. The CDR3 loop spans 15 amino acids. Trimming removed 7 bases at V and 0 bases at J, with 13 bases between. CDR3 in DNA: TGTGCCAGCACCTACAGCCTGAATAGCAATCAGCCCCAGCATTTT. Protein product: CASTYSLNSNQPQHF.

The J gene is TRBJ2-5, the V gene TRBV18; 14 nucleotides match TRBD2. The ends lost 3 bases at V and 5 bases at J; junction bases unmatched: 8. In germline, CDR1 is KGHSH, CDR2 LQKENI. CDR3 length: 17 amino acids. The CDR3 DNA reads as TGTGCCAGCTCACCCCGGACTAGCGGGAGGCTCAAGGAGACCCAGTACTTC. Amino acid sequence: CASSPRTSGRLKETQYF. The full variable domain, with the rest looked up from reference TRBV18 and TRBJ2-5, is NAGVMQNPRHLVRRRGQEARLRCSPMKGHSHVYWYRQLPEEGLKFMVYLQKENIIDESGMPKERFSAEFPKEGPSILRIQQVVRGDSAAYFCASSPRTSGRLKETQYFGPGTRLLVL.

A note on this clone: Other DNA sequences in this sample translate to the same CDR3. The V call is TRBV5-6, the J call TRBJ1-2; D remains ambiguous. Germline V gene sequence: CDR1 SGHDT, CDR2 YYEEEE. Trimming pared 3 bases from V and 8 bases from J, leaving 26 bases between. This CDR3 contains 17 residues. CDR3 sequence reads: CASSWKLREDRRYGYTF. CDR3 nucleotides: TGTGCCAGCAGCTGGAAACTCCGGGAAGATCGCCGCTACGGCTACACCTTC.

The J gene is TRBJ2-3, the V gene TRBV7-2; TRBD2 matches at 7 bases. CDR3 size: 15 residues. Germline CDR1 reads SGHTA; CDR2 reads FQGNSA. J was trimmed by 5 bases and V by 1 base; bases with no gene match: 6. DNA for the CDR3: TGTGCCAGCAGCTTAGGCGGGGGTTCAGGAGATACGCAGTATTTT. Encoded protein: CASSLGGGSGDTQYF.

The gene calls are TRBV5-1 and TRBJ2-5; D is possibly TRBD2 (5 bases). Germline V gene lookup returns CDR1 SGHRS and CDR2 YFSETQ. There are 14 residues in the CDR3. Trimming stripped 2 bases from V and 4 bases from J, with 12 bases between. DNA of the CDR3: TGCGCCAGCAGCTTAATAGTCGGAGGAGAGACCCAGTACTTC. Its translation: CASSLIVGGETQYF. The variable domain in full, with the rest retrieved from reference TRBV5-1 and TRBJ2-5, is KAGVTQTPRYLIKTRGQQVTLSCSPISGHRSVSWYQQTPGQGLQFLFEYFSETQRNKGNFPGRFSGRQFSNSRSEMNVSTLELGDSALYLCASSLIVGGETQYFGPGTRLLVL.

This clone has only one observation. CDR3 amino acids: CASSLRSGDYEQYF. As DNA, the CDR3 is TGTGCCAGCAGTTTAAGAAGCGGGGACTACGAGCAGTACTTC. The gene calls are TRBV28 and TRBJ2-7, with TRBD2 matching over 7 bases. The V gene end was trimmed by 2 bases and the J gene end by 3 bases; junction bases not matched to a gene: 4. The CDR3 has 14 amino acids. Per the germline V gene, CDR1 is MDHEN and CDR2 is SYDVKM.

The CDR3 is CASSESGRTPSEQYF. The CDR3 coding sequence is TGTGCCAGCAGTGAAAGCGGGAGGACCCCATCCGAGCAGTACTTC. The chain couples TRBV2 to TRBJ2-7, with 9 bases that match TRBD2. V trimming: 2 bases; J trimming: 6 bases; junction bases outside the gene matches: 8. The germline V gene encodes CDR1 SNHLY and CDR2 FYNNEI. This CDR3 has 15 amino acids.

The chain joins TRBV7-2 to TRBJ1-3; 7 bases fit TRBD1. J was trimmed by 3 bases and V by 6 bases; bases with no gene match: 8. The CDR3 runs 15 residues. Germline values: CDR1 SGHTA, CDR2 FQGNSA. This CDR3 is CASRLDRSVGNTIYF. The CDR3 bases are TGTGCCAGCAGACTGGACAGGTCCGTTGGAAACACCATATATTTT.

The chain joins TRBV4-3 to TRBJ2-7, with a weak D call TRBD1 (5 bases). The CDR3 sequence is 16 residues long. From germline, CDR1 is LGHNA and CDR2 YSLEER. V was trimmed by 1 base and J by 0 bases, leaving 13 bases between them. This CDR3 is CASSQGVEGHSYEQYF. DNA for the CDR3: TGCGCCAGCAGCCAAGGAGTAGAAGGACACTCCTACGAGCAGTACTTC.

This clone was detected only a few times. The J gene is TRBJ1-4, the V gene TRBV7-9; the D gene is possibly TRBD1 (5 bases). CDR1 and CDR2 (germline): SEHNR, FQNEAQ (reference sequence). Trimming pared 2 bases from V and 8 bases from J, leaving 6 bases between. The CDR3 extends over 12 amino acids. DNA for the CDR3: TGTGCCAGCAGCTTAAAGGGGGAAAAACTGTTTTTT. Protein: CASSLKGEKLFF.

This clone was seen just once. The V gene is TRBV19, the J gene TRBJ1-3, with no clear D. Germline CDR1 reads LNHDA; CDR2 reads SQIVND (reference sequence). CDR3 length: 15 amino acids. Deletions cut 0 bases from V and 0 bases from J, with 6 bases between. The CDR3 loop is CASSIDGLSGNTIYF. The CDR3 nucleotides are TGTGCCAGTAGTATAGACGGACTCTCTGGAAACACCATATATTTT.

The chain is built from TRBV6-5 and TRBJ1-1; tentative D call: TRBD1 (6 bases). The germline gives CDR1 MNHEY, CDR2 SVGAGI. The CDR3 is 11 amino acids. V was pared by 4 bases and J by 9 bases, with 9 bases between. CDR3 region: CASSSWGQAFF. The CDR3 DNA follows: TGTGCCAGCAGTTCTTGGGGGCAAGCTTTCTTT.

The chain's CDR3 is CASSGTGTYNEQFF. The CDR3 nucleotides read TGTGCCAGCAGTGGGACAGGGACCTACAATGAGCAGTTCTTC. The rearrangement links TRBV2 to TRBJ2-1, with 8 positions matching TRBD1. Per the germline V gene, CDR1 is SNHLY and CDR2 is FYNNEI. V was clipped by 4 bases and J by 2 bases; unmatched bases: 1. This CDR3 is 14 amino acids long.

The rearrangement uses TRBV7-2 and TRBJ2-7; tentative D call: TRBD2 (6 bases). Germline V gene sequence: CDR1 SGHTA, CDR2 FQGNSA. The germline V and J ends were trimmed by 0 bases and 2 bases, with 14 bases remaining between them. The CDR3 totals 16 residues. The CDR3 region has the DNA TGTGCCAGCAGCTTAGCTGGGACGGGAGCGGCCTACGAGCAGTACTTC. Encoded protein: CASSLAGTGAAYEQYF.